These 10 T cell receptor beta chains share one sample of origin, sequenced in a study of patients and donors after allogeneic stem cell transplantation (dated by TCRdb to 2020 to 2021). Library generation was performed with RT-PCR. TCRdb records NextSeq 550 as the sequencer. TCRdb passed the public sequencing reads through fastp at Q25 and MiXCR, retaining productive beta sequences. Every distinct CDR3 protein forms one entry, paired with its most common genes and DNA. This sample holds about a million distinct CDR3 sequences; about 20% were observed only once. Of the sample, around 6% is held by the ten largest clones. The sequencing input was blood, either unsorted or a sorted T cell fraction (not recorded which). Receptors were obtained from a human donor who was either an allogeneic HSCT recipient or a stem cell or donor lymphocyte infusion donor (not recorded which). It is not recorded whose cells these are; they may come from a transplant donor.

The chain links TRBV7-9 to TRBJ1-4, with TRBD1 as a possible D gene (6 bases). This CDR3 contains 15 residues. Germline V gives CDR1 SEHNR, CDR2 FQNEAQ (reference sequence). Trimming left V 0 bases short and J 5 bases short, with 10 bases between. CDR3 sequence reads: CASSLATGPNEKLFF. CDR3 DNA sequence: TGTGCCAGCAGCTTAGCGACAGGTCCGAATGAAAAACTGTTTTTT.

The chain employs TRBV12-3 or TRBV12-4 and TRBJ1-1; D uncertain. V dropped 6 bases and J dropped 5 bases, with 16 bases sitting between them. The CDR3 has 14 residues. This CDR3 reads CASSSDGERTEAFF. The CDR3 region has the DNA TGTGCCAGCAGCTCGGACGGTGAGAGAACTGAAGCTTTCTTT.

This clonotype was seen a few times. The rearrangement joins TRBV4-3 to TRBJ2-1, with 12 bases identical to TRBD2. J was trimmed by 8 bases and V by 4 bases; bases with no gene match: 9. From germline, CDR1 is LGHNA and CDR2 YSLEER. The CDR3 extends over 16 amino acids. The DNA for the CDR3 is TGCGCCAGCAGCCCAACAACTAGCGGGGGGTCCCATGAGCAGTTCTTC. Its translation is CASSPTTSGGSHEQFF.

The chain is built from TRBV7-9 and TRBJ2-5, with TRBD2 as a possible D gene (5 bases). V lost 3 bases to trimming and J lost 5 bases, with 16 bases between them. CDR3 length equals 15 residues. Germline CDR1 is SEHNR and CDR2 is FQNEAQ (reference sequence). CDR3 residues: CASSFFGGRLETQYF. CDR3 nucleotide sequence: TGTGCCAGCAGCTTTTTCGGCGGGCGGTTGGAGACCCAGTACTTC.

The rearrangement joins TRBV11-3 to TRBJ1-6; D remains unclear. The CDR3 is made up of 12 amino acids. Germline V gene sequence: CDR1 SGHNT, CDR2 YENEEA. V lost 4 bases and J 10 bases, leaving 8 bases between the germline ends. The CDR3 reads CASSSEVSPLHF. The CDR3 DNA reads as TGTGCCAGCAGCTCAGAAGTATCACCCCTCCACTTT.

A few counts support this clonotype. The V call is TRBV4-3, the J call TRBJ1-6, with D possibly being TRBD1 (6 bases). Germline CDR1 reads LGHNA; CDR2 reads YSLEER. Trimming shortened V by 0 bases and J by 7 bases, and 10 bases separated the two germline ends. CDR3 length: 15 amino acids. CDR3 sequence: CASSQDGRGNSPLHF. In DNA, the CDR3 is TGCGCCAGCAGCCAAGATGGCAGGGGAAATTCACCCCTCCACTTT.

The rearrangement links TRBV7-3 to TRBJ2-3, with D unresolved. This CDR3 has 14 residues. V was shortened by 5 bases and J by 5 bases, with 14 bases between the two germline ends. Looked up from germline, CDR1 is SGHTA and CDR2 is FQGTGA. CDR3 nucleotides: TGTGCCAGCAGCCTTTCTTTGGGAAGAGATACGCAGTATTTT. Its protein product is CASSLSLGRDTQYF.

The rearrangement links TRBV18 to TRBJ2-1; D unresolved. Between the trimmed V and J ends, which lost 3 bases and 8 bases, there was a span of 14 bases. This CDR3 comprises 14 residues. Germline-derived CDR1 and CDR2 are KGHSH and LQKENI. The CDR3 here is CASSPYGRADEQFF. The CDR3 bases are TGTGCCAGCTCACCTTACGGACGGGCGGATGAGCAGTTCTTC.

This clonotype was found a few times. The V call is TRBV5-1, the J call TRBJ2-7, with TRBD1 as a possible D gene (6 bases). Trimming removed 4 bases at V and 5 bases at J, with 19 bases between. Germline V gives CDR1 SGHRS, CDR2 YFSETQ. This CDR3 region has 15 residues. The CDR3 bases are TGCGCCAGCAGCCCTGGCGACAGGACCTATGACGAGCAGTACTTC. As protein: CASSPGDRTYDEQYF.

This clonotype has a handful of counts. The rearrangement uses TRBV11-1 and TRBJ2-7; tentative D call: TRBD2 (6 bases). The germline CDR1 and CDR2 sequences are SGHAT and FQDESV (reference sequence). The V end lost 1 base, the J end lost 0 bases, and 16 bases lay between the germline ends. The CDR3 runs 17 residues. CDR3 sequence: CASSLVYSGSSSYEQYF. CDR3 DNA sequence: TGTGCCAGCAGCTTAGTCTATAGCGGCTCAAGCTCCTACGAGCAGTACTTC.